This T cell receptor (beta chain) was recorded in a study of metastatic and nonmetastatic thyroid tumors. Patients were all untreated before their thyroid surgery. TCRdb reanalyzed the PCR reads via MiXCR. The top ten hold approximately 7.2% of the sample, which has 9,000 to 10,000 clones, approximately 11% seen once. This clone was recorded a few times. The germline V and J ends were trimmed by 4 bases and 5 bases, with 21 bases remaining between them. The CDR3 is 16 residues long. Germline values: CDR1 MNHNS, CDR2 SASEGT. Specimen: tumor tissue. V and J are TRBV6-1 and TRBJ2-7, with unresolved D. This receptor was identified in a female donor with papillary thyroid cancer or a benign thyroid nodule (not recorded which). Some clones in this sample may be carry-over from other donors' samples. The CDR3 loop is CASSVVYGDGRNEQYF. The CDR3 DNA is TGTGCCAGCAGTGTTGTGTATGGTGACGGACGGAACGAGCAGTACTTC.